This TCR beta chain was retrieved from a study of beta chain features in type 1 diabetes. On the study more broadly: Examined across all samples were just under 110,000,000 sorted cells. Broader study findings: Type 1 diabetes patients had fewer VDJ junction insertions and more deletions. In the patient group, naive, central memory and Treg TCRB repertoires seemed more alike than in the healthy donor group.

Sorting that relied on CD45RO/CCR7/CD25/CD127/CD95/CD27 yielded CD4+ naive, central memory, regulatory and stem cell-like memory cells. This clone has only a few counts. What it binds is unknown. The whole isolated RNA underwent reverse transcription, so sequencing captured expressed TCRB transcripts. Profiled with immunoSEQ multiplex PCR; TCRdb holds only in-frame clones, not every one. This table holds under 950,000 clones, roughly 17% found once. Sequenced: naive CD4+ T cells from blood. The sequence was collected from a woman in her late teens or twenties in good health.

The CDR3 nucleotides read TGCGCCAGCAGCCAAACCCCATCAGGGGGAAACCAAGAGACCCAGTACTTC. Translated, it gives CASSQTPSGGNQETQYF. The J gene is TRBJ2-5, the V gene TRBV4-3; 7 bases map to TRBD1. This CDR3 has 17 amino acids. The J segment lost 0 bases and the V segment lost 2 bases, leaving 9 bases of the junction unmatched. Germline CDR1 LGHNA, CDR2 YSLEER.